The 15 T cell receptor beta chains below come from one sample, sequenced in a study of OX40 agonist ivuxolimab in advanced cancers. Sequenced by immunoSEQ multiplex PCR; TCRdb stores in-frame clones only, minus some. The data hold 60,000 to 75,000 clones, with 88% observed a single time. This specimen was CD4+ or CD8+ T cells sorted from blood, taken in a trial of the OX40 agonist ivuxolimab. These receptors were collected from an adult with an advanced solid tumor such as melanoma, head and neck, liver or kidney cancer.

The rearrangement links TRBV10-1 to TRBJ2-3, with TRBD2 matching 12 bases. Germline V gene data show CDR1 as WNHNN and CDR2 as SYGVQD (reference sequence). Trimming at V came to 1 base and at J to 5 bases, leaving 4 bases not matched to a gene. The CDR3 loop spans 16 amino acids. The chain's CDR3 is CASSEWTSGEVDTQYF. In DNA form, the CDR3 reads TGCGCCAGCAGTGAGTGGACTAGCGGGGAAGTAGATACGCAGTATTTT.

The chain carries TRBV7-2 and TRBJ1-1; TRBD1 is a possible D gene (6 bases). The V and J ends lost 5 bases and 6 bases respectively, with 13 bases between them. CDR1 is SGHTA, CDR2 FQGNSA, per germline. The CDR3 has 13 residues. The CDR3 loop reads CASSAAGASEAFF. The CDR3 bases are TGTGCCAGCAGCGCGGCGGGGGCCTCTGAAGCTTTCTTT.

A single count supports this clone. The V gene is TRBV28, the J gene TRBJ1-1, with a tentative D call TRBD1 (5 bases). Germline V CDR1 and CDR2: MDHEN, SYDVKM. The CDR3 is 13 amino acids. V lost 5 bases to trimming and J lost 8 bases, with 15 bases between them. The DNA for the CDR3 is TGTGCCAGCAGTCCCCCCCCGGCAGGGGAAGCTTTCTTT. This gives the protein CASSPPPAGEAFF.

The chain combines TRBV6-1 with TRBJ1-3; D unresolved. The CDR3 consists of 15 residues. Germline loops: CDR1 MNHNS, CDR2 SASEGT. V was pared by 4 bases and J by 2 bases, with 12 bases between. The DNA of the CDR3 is TGTGCCAGCAGTGGGGGTCGAGCGGCTGGAAACACCATATATTTT. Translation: CASSGGRAAGNTIYF.

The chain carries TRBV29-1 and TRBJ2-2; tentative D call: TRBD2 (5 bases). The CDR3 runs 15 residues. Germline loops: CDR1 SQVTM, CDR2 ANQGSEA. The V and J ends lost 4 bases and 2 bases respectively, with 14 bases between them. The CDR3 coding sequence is TGCAGCGTTGTGGGGATGGGGAGTAACACCGGGGAGCTGTTTTTT. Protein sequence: CSVVGMGSNTGELFF.

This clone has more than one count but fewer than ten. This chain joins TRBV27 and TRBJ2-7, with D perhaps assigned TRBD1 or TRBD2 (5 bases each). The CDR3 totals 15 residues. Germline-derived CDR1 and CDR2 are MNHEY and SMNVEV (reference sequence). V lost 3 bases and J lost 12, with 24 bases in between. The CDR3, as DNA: TGTGCCAGCAGTTTTCCGGTTCAGGGTCGGGGCTTCGGGTACTTC. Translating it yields CASSFPVQGRGFGYF.

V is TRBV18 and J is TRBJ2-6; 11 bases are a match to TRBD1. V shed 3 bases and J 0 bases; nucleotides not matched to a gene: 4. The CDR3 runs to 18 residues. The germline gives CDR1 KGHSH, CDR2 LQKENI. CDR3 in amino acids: CASSPGTGGSSGANVLTF. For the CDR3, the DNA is TGTGCCAGCTCACCCGGGACAGGGGGATCCTCTGGGGCCAACGTCCTGACTTTC.

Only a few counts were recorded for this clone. CDR3 coding DNA: TGTGCCAGCAGTCCGGGACAGACTTACCAAGAGACCCAGTACTTC. It specifies CASSPGQTYQETQYF. J is TRBJ2-5 and V is TRBV27; 7 nucleotides align to TRBD1. Germline V gives CDR1 MNHEY, CDR2 SMNVEV (reference sequence). The CDR3 runs 15 residues. J lost 0 bases, V lost 5 bases, and 6 bases had no gene match.

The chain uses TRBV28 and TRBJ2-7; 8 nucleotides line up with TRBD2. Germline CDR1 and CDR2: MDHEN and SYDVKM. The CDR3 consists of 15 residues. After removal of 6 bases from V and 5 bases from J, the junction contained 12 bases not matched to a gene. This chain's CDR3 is CASSKAGGLSNEQYF. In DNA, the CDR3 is TGTGCCAGCAGCAAGGCGGGGGGCCTCTCGAACGAGCAGTACTTC.

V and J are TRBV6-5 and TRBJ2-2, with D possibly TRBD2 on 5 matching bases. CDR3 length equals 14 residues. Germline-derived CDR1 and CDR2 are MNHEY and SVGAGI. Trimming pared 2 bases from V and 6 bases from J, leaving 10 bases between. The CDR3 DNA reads TGTGCCAGCAGTTACGACGGGGTACCCGGGGAGCTGTTTTTT. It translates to CASSYDGVPGELFF.

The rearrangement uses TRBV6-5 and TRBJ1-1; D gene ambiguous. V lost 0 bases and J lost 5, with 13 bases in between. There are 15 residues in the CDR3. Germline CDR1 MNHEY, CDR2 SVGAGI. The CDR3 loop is CASSYSLFSGTEAFF. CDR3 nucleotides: TGTGCCAGCAGTTACTCACTATTTTCGGGGACTGAAGCTTTCTTT.

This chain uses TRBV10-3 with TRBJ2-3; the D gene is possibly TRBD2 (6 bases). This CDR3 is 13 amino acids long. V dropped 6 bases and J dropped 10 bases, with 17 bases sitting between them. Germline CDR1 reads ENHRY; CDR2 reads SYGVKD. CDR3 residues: CAIRGLPSEAQYF. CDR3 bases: TGTGCCATCAGGGGACTTCCCTCCGAGGCGCAGTATTTT.

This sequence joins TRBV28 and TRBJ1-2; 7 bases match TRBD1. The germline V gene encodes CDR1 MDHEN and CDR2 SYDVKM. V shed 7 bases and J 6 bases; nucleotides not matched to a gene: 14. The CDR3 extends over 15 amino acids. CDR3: CASTLFSRGQDGYTF. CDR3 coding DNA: TGTGCCAGCACCCTCTTTAGTAGGGGGCAGGATGGCTACACCTTC.

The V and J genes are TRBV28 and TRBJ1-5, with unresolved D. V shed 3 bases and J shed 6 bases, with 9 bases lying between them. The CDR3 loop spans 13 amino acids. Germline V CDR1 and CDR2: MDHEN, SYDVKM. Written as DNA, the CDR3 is TGTGCCAGCAGTTTTAAAGGGAGTCAGCCCCAGCATTTT. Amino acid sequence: CASSFKGSQPQHF.

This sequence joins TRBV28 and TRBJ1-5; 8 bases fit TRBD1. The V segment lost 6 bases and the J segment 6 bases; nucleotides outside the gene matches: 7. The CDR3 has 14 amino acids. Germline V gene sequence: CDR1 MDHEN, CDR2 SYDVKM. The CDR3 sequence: CASSPGQGAQPQHF. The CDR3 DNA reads TGTGCCAGCAGCCCAGGACAGGGAGCTCAGCCCCAGCATTTT.